Listed below are T cell receptor beta chains from one sample, sequenced in a study of blood T cell repertoires in COVID-19. TCRdb's copy holds only in-frame clones and misses some; the assay was immunoSEQ multiplex PCR. Here the sample spans tens of thousands of clones, roughly 88% being singletons. Sequences were obtained from peripheral blood. The receptors stem from a man aged 30 to 45 with acute or convalescent COVID-19. Each CDR3 is given without its conserved first and last residue. Fields, in order: D gene, J gene, V gene, CDR3 protein. D genes are given only for firm matches.

d_call: TRBD1
j_call: TRBJ1-6
v_call: TRBV5-6
cdr3_aa: ASSGTGVISPLH

d_call: TRBD1
j_call: TRBJ1-1
v_call: TRBV4-2
cdr3_aa: ASSQGGQGVRGGTEAF

d_call: .
j_call: TRBJ2-7
v_call: TRBV7-9
cdr3_aa: ASSLQGQEQY

d_call: TRBD1
j_call: TRBJ1-4
v_call: TRBV11-2
cdr3_aa: ASSLEWDRGFAATNEKLF

d_call: TRBD1
j_call: TRBJ2-5
v_call: TRBV7-3
cdr3_aa: ASSRGDSQETQY

d_call: .
j_call: TRBJ2-1
v_call: TRBV7-2
cdr3_aa: ASSSRQVNEQF

d_call: TRBD1
j_call: TRBJ2-3
v_call: TRBV7-9
cdr3_aa: ASSLTGTGADTQY

d_call: .
j_call: TRBJ2-7
v_call: TRBV5-5
cdr3_aa: ASSLHRTGSSYEQY

d_call: TRBD1
j_call: TRBJ1-2
v_call: TRBV9
cdr3_aa: ASGNQGVIGYT

d_call: .
j_call: TRBJ2-7
v_call: TRBV3-1/TRBV3-2
cdr3_aa: ASSPTPQGTYEQY

d_call: TRBD2
j_call: TRBJ2-7
v_call: TRBV5-1
cdr3_aa: ASSLAVTSVSYEQY

d_call: .
j_call: TRBJ1-1
v_call: TRBV7-9
cdr3_aa: ASSLVFTSTEAF

d_call: .
j_call: TRBJ2-5
v_call: TRBV20-1
cdr3_aa: SAKPRETQY

d_call: .
j_call: TRBJ1-1
v_call: TRBV7-3
cdr3_aa: ASSLTQNTEAF

d_call: .
j_call: TRBJ2-3
v_call: TRBV7-3
cdr3_aa: ASSPTRVQSTDTQY

d_call: .
j_call: TRBJ1-1
v_call: TRBV4-1
cdr3_aa: ASSQDITGFNTEAF

d_call: .
j_call: TRBJ2-5
v_call: TRBV11-1
cdr3_aa: ASSILSIEETQY

d_call: .
j_call: TRBJ1-2
v_call: TRBV16
cdr3_aa: ASSQSQGSYGYT

d_call: TRBD1
j_call: TRBJ1-1
v_call: TRBV10-3
cdr3_aa: AISGGTGLNTEAF

d_call: .
j_call: TRBJ1-6
v_call: TRBV19
cdr3_aa: ASKRLGQNFSPLH

d_call: .
j_call: TRBJ1-2
v_call: TRBV5-1
cdr3_aa: ASDSTGFGGYT

d_call: .
j_call: TRBJ1-1
v_call: TRBV20-1
cdr3_aa: SATTDTEAF

d_call: .
j_call: TRBJ2-7
v_call: TRBV19
cdr3_aa: ASRRQDSYEQY

d_call: .
j_call: TRBJ2-7
v_call: TRBV30
cdr3_aa: AWSVRDEQY

d_call: TRBD1
j_call: TRBJ1-1
v_call: TRBV4-1
cdr3_aa: ASSQVDRVRWTEAF

d_call: .
j_call: TRBJ1-2
v_call: TRBV19
cdr3_aa: ASSMEGDGDYGYT

d_call: TRBD1
j_call: TRBJ2-3
v_call: TRBV5-1
cdr3_aa: ASSPDRVTDTQY

d_call: TRBD1
j_call: TRBJ2-1
v_call: TRBV5-1
cdr3_aa: ASSLPGGTGLNEQF

d_call: TRBD1
j_call: TRBJ2-1
v_call: TRBV19
cdr3_aa: ASSLTGFSYNEQF

d_call: .
j_call: TRBJ1-1
v_call: TRBV18
cdr3_aa: ASSPGVLRNTEAF

d_call: TRBD1
j_call: TRBJ2-5
v_call: TRBV19
cdr3_aa: ASSIRKGQGRRETQY

d_call: .
j_call: TRBJ1-5
v_call: TRBV6-1
cdr3_aa: ASSEQGYQPQH

d_call: TRBD1
j_call: TRBJ1-1
v_call: TRBV11-2
cdr3_aa: ASSPRQGSNTEAF

d_call: TRBD1
j_call: TRBJ1-5
v_call: TRBV7-9
cdr3_aa: ASSDRGRPQH

d_call: .
j_call: TRBJ1-1
v_call: TRBV9
cdr3_aa: ASSAGVRTEAF

d_call: TRBD1
j_call: TRBJ1-1
v_call: TRBV7-2
cdr3_aa: ASSRTGLNTEAF

d_call: TRBD1
j_call: TRBJ2-3
v_call: TRBV5-1
cdr3_aa: ASSLGQGSRTDTQY

d_call: .
j_call: TRBJ2-5
v_call: TRBV7-9
cdr3_aa: ASSLNRRGGQETQY

d_call: .
j_call: TRBJ1-3
v_call: TRBV9
cdr3_aa: ASSPSTDYSGNTIY

d_call: .
j_call: TRBJ1-2
v_call: TRBV4-1
cdr3_aa: ASSQDWGDGYT

d_call: .
j_call: TRBJ1-2
v_call: TRBV6-1
cdr3_aa: ASSEARADWVRGYT

d_call: TRBD1
j_call: TRBJ2-7
v_call: TRBV5-5
cdr3_aa: ASSLSGVSAGGAKNEQY

d_call: TRBD1
j_call: TRBJ1-1
v_call: TRBV3-1/TRBV3-2
cdr3_aa: ASSPNRQGGDTEAF

d_call: TRBD2
j_call: TRBJ2-5
v_call: TRBV6-5
cdr3_aa: ASSLAGGQETQY

d_call: .
j_call: TRBJ1-2
v_call: TRBV2
cdr3_aa: ASSVETTGYGYT

d_call: TRBD1
j_call: TRBJ1-6
v_call: TRBV18
cdr3_aa: ASSNRGDANSPLH

d_call: TRBD2
j_call: TRBJ2-1
v_call: TRBV11-3
cdr3_aa: ASSATSDYNEQF